Shown below are 27 T cell receptor beta chains from a single sample sequenced in a study of siplizumab effects on memory and regulatory T cells. Only in-frame clones appear in the TCRdb table, and some are missing; sequencing was by immunoSEQ multiplex PCR. The data show around 100,000 clones, 94% seen once. The sequencing input was Tregs sorted from blood. Receptors originate from a human donor in good health.

This chain joins TRBV6-5 and TRBJ2-5; 9 positions match TRBD2. Germline V gives CDR1 MNHEY, CDR2 SVGAGI. This CDR3 contains 16 residues. With V trimmed by 2 bases and J by 7 bases, 11 bases remained unmatched. The CDR3 sequence is CASSYSRREGRGTQYF. The DNA for the CDR3 is TGTGCCAGCAGTTACAGTCGGCGGGAGGGCCGTGGGACCCAGTACTTC.

V gene TRBV5-1 combines with J gene TRBJ1-5; maybe TRBD1 (5 bases). There are 15 residues in the CDR3. Trimming removed 1 base at V and 1 base at J, with 9 bases between. Germline lookup yields CDR1 SGHRS and CDR2 YFSETQ. DNA for the CDR3: TGCGCCAGCAGCTTGACAGGAGCAAGCAATCAGCCCCAGCATTTT. The encoded protein is CASSLTGASNQPQHF.

The genes are TRBV7-9 and TRBJ2-7, with 7 bases identical to TRBD2. Trimming took 0 bases from V and 2 from J; bases not matched to a gene: 10. This CDR3 region has 17 residues. CDR1 is SEHNR and CDR2 is FQNEAQ in the germline V gene (reference sequence). The CDR3 nucleotides are TGTGCCAGCAGCTTAGCAACACAAGCGGGACGCGCCTACGAGCAGTACTTC. It translates to CASSLATQAGRAYEQYF.

The rearrangement uses TRBV28 and TRBJ1-5; D remains unclear. V lost 1 base to trimming and J lost 0 bases, with 10 bases between them. Germline V CDR1 and CDR2: MDHEN, SYDVKM. The CDR3 contains 16 residues. The CDR3 DNA is TGTGCCAGCAGTTTATTGGCCCGACTTAGCAATCAGCCCCAGCATTTT. Residues: CASSLLARLSNQPQHF.

The rearrangement links TRBV19 to TRBJ2-1, with D possibly being TRBD2 (6 bases). Trimming took 3 bases from V and 5 from J, leaving 17 bases between them. This CDR3 spans 16 amino acids. CDR1 and CDR2 (germline): LNHDA, SQIVND (reference sequence). Here the CDR3 reads CASSIFGGVGNNEQFF. The CDR3 DNA reads as TGTGCCAGTAGTATCTTTGGCGGGGTCGGGAACAATGAGCAGTTCTTC.

The V gene is TRBV27, the J gene TRBJ2-3; a weak D match, TRBD2 (6 bases). The germline gives CDR1 MNHEY, CDR2 SMNVEV (reference sequence). The V and J ends lost 10 bases and 2 bases respectively, with 25 bases between them. The CDR3 loop spans 17 amino acids. The CDR3 sequence is CATQIVRDSHTTDTQYF. The CDR3, as DNA: TGTGCCACCCAAATCGTGAGGGACTCTCACACCACAGATACGCAGTATTTT.

This chain joins TRBV7-8 and TRBJ1-4; no reliable D call. With 1 base removed from V and 2 bases from J, the gap between germline ends came to 8 bases. From germline, CDR1 is SGHVS and CDR2 FQNEAQ. This CDR3 comprises 15 residues. The CDR3: CASSLGSRTNEKLFF. CDR3 nucleotides: TGTGCCAGCAGCTTAGGTTCGCGGACTAATGAAAAACTGTTTTTT.

The chain couples TRBV6-6 to TRBJ1-4, with a tentative D call TRBD1 (5 bases). Germline CDR1 reads MNHNY; CDR2 reads SVGAGI (reference sequence). With 7 bases removed from V and 6 bases from J, the gap between germline ends came to 21 bases. The CDR3 has 16 residues. The CDR3 coding sequence is TGTGCCAGCACCAAAGGAGACCTCAGGGCCGATGAAAAACTGTTTTTT. Amino acid sequence: CASTKGDLRADEKLFF.

The chain combines TRBV7-3 with TRBJ1-3; D not certain. The V end was cut by 8 bases, the J end by 1 base, with 24 bases between. This CDR3 contains 18 residues. Per germline, CDR1 SGHTA and CDR2 FQGTGA. The CDR3, as DNA: TGTGCCAGCGGGTTAGGAAGGGATACAAGTAAATCTGGAAACACCATATATTTT. Its translation is CASGLGRDTSKSGNTIYF.

The V call is TRBV5-1, the J call TRBJ2-2, with 10 bases identical to TRBD1. The germline gives CDR1 SGHRS, CDR2 YFSETQ. V was clipped by 4 bases and J by 0 bases; unmatched bases: 6. The CDR3 is 17 residues long. CDR3 nucleotide sequence: TGCGCCAGCAGCCACCTCGGACAGGGGGCGAACACCGGGGAGCTGTTTTTT. Residues: CASSHLGQGANTGELFF.

The genes are TRBV28 and TRBJ2-3; the D gene is possibly TRBD1 (6 bases). The germline gives CDR1 MDHEN, CDR2 SYDVKM. This CDR3 is built from 13 residues. The V and J ends lost 7 bases and 13 bases respectively, with 21 bases between them. CDR3 amino acids: CASTPMDSPVEYF. CDR3 bases: TGTGCCAGCACCCCCATGGACAGCCCCGTGGAGTATTTT.

V gene TRBV28 combines with J gene TRBJ2-7; no definite D call. The CDR3 covers 12 residues. Trimming pared 3 bases from V and 6 bases from J, leaving 9 bases between. CDR1 and CDR2 (germline): MDHEN, SYDVKM. The CDR3 region is CASSFWGSEQYF. In nucleotides, the CDR3 is TGTGCCAGCAGTTTTTGGGGTTCCGAGCAGTACTTC.

The chain is built from TRBV14 and TRBJ2-7; D unresolved. With 3 bases removed from V and 3 bases from J, the gap between germline ends came to 6 bases. Germline CDR1 is SGHDN and CDR2 is FVKESK. This CDR3 is 12 amino acids long. CDR3 in DNA: TGTGCCAGCAGCCAGGGCAGCTACGAGCAGTACTTC. This sequence encodes CASSQGSYEQYF. Together with reference TRBV14 and TRBJ2-7, the CDR3 gives the full variable domain: EAGVTQFPSHSVIEKGQTVTLRCDPISGHDNLYWYRRVMGKEIKFLLHFVKESKQDESGMPNNRFLAERTGGTYSTLKVQPAELEDSGVYFCASSQGSYEQYFGPGTRLTVT.

This chain uses TRBV7-9 with TRBJ2-7, with 7 nucleotides matching TRBD2. The germline CDR1 and CDR2 sequences are SEHNR and FQNEAQ (reference sequence). The CDR3 has 16 residues. V lost 8 bases to trimming and J lost 0 bases; unmatched junction nucleotides: 13. The CDR3 bases are TGTGCCAGCCAAGCTCGGGGGGACCTTTTCTCCTACGAGCAGTACTTC. The encoded protein is CASQARGDLFSYEQYF.

CDR3 DNA sequence: TGTGCCAGCAGCTTGGAGAGGGGACTAGCGGTGCAGTATTTT. Amino acid sequence: CASSLERGLAVQYF. V is TRBV5-4 and J is TRBJ2-3; TRBD2 agrees at 11 bases. V gave up 0 bases and J gave up 11 bases; unmatched junction bases: 5. Looked up from germline, CDR1 is SGHNT and CDR2 is YYREEE (reference sequence). The CDR3 spans 14 residues.

V gene TRBV27 combines with J gene TRBJ1-5, with D hard to call. The CDR3 is made up of 14 amino acids. The V gene's germline CDR1 is MNHEY and CDR2 SMNVEV (reference sequence). V dropped 0 bases and J dropped 5 bases, with 8 bases sitting between them. In nucleotides, the CDR3 is TGTGCCAGCAGTTTATCGAGGGCCGATCAGCCCCAGCATTTT. It translates to CASSLSRADQPQHF.

The chain combines TRBV19 with TRBJ1-1; TRBD1 is a possible D gene (5 bases). Germline lookup yields CDR1 LNHDA and CDR2 SQIVND (reference sequence). CDR3 length: 12 amino acids. Trimming shortened V by 4 bases and J by 4 bases, and 7 bases separated the two germline ends. CDR3 in amino acids: CASSSRATEAFF. The CDR3 coding sequence is TGTGCCAGTAGTAGCAGGGCCACTGAAGCTTTCTTT.

The chain couples TRBV19 to TRBJ1-5, with D perhaps TRBD1 (5 bases). V was trimmed by 3 bases and J by 0 bases, leaving 18 bases between them. This CDR3 contains 18 residues. Germline V CDR1 and CDR2: LNHDA, SQIVND (reference sequence). This CDR3 is CASSIVARALYSNQPQHF. CDR3 bases: TGTGCCAGTAGTATCGTCGCCAGGGCCCTTTATAGCAATCAGCCCCAGCATTTT.

V and J are TRBV9 and TRBJ1-1; TRBD1 matches 8 bases. The CDR3 extends over 15 amino acids. The J segment lost 4 bases and the V segment lost 4 bases, leaving 9 bases of the junction unmatched. Germline V CDR1 and CDR2: SGDLS, YYNGEE. The DNA of the CDR3 is TGTGCCAGCAGCTTAGGGACAGGCATTACCACTGAAGCTTTCTTT. Its translation is CASSLGTGITTEAFF.

The rearrangement joins TRBV4-2 to TRBJ2-1; TRBD2 aligns across 14 bases. Germline CDR1 is LGHNA and CDR2 is YNFKEQ. The CDR3 is 15 amino acids. V trimming: 4 bases; J trimming: 8 bases; junction bases outside the gene matches: 4. The CDR3 bases are TGTGCCAGCAGCCCGGGGACTAGCGGGGGTGATGAGCAGTTCTTC. The encoded protein is CASSPGTSGGDEQFF.

The chain is built from TRBV7-2 and TRBJ2-1; D is undetermined. CDR3 length equals 13 residues. The V and J ends lost 1 base and 7 bases respectively, with 8 bases between them. CDR1 is SGHTA, CDR2 FQGNSA, per germline. CDR3 protein: CASSLVAFNEQFF. The DNA of the CDR3 is TGTGCCAGCAGCTTAGTTGCGTTTAATGAGCAGTTCTTC.

The chain combines TRBV5-6 with TRBJ2-7; 11 positions agree with TRBD2. V trimming: 0 bases; J trimming: 2 bases; junction bases outside the gene matches: 4. CDR1 and CDR2 (germline): SGHDT, YYEEEE. The CDR3 spans 16 residues. The CDR3 spells CASSLGLAGLPYEQYF. As DNA, the CDR3 is TGTGCCAGCAGCTTGGGACTAGCGGGACTTCCCTACGAGCAGTACTTC.

The chain couples TRBV7-2 to TRBJ2-7, with D perhaps being TRBD1 or TRBD2 (5 bases each). This CDR3 has 15 amino acids. Trimming took 10 bases from V and 3 from J, leaving 22 bases between them. The germline V gene encodes CDR1 SGHTA and CDR2 FQGNSA. CDR3 nucleotide sequence: TGTGCCATCGGCCTTCCGGGACGTAACTTCTACGAGCAGTACTTC. Residues: CAIGLPGRNFYEQYF.

The chain joins TRBV11-3 to TRBJ1-3; the D is unclear. The germline gives CDR1 SGHNT, CDR2 YENEEA. V gave up 5 bases and J gave up 2 bases, with 16 bases separating them. The CDR3 is made up of 16 amino acids. CDR3 in DNA: TGTGCCAGCAGCCCACGATCGGAATACACTGGAAACACCATATATTTT. Translating it yields CASSPRSEYTGNTIYF.

The rearrangement links TRBV7-7 to TRBJ2-7; D tentatively fits TRBD1 or TRBD2 (6 bases each). Per the germline V gene, CDR1 is SSHAT and CDR2 is FNYEAQ (reference sequence). The V and J ends lost 5 bases and 6 bases respectively, with 26 bases between them. This CDR3 comprises 17 residues. In DNA, the CDR3 is TGTGCCAGCAGCCCTGGACAGCCGGGACTCCTCCCTTCCGAGCAGTACTTC. Translated: CASSPGQPGLLPSEQYF.

The chain joins TRBV6-1 to TRBJ2-3; unclear D gene. Trimming left V 6 bases short and J 4 bases short, with 8 bases between. Germline V gene sequence: CDR1 MNHNS, CDR2 SASEGT. The CDR3 runs 12 residues. CDR3 residues: CASRVASDTQYF. The DNA of the CDR3 is TGTGCCAGCAGGGTTGCTTCAGATACGCAGTATTTT.

This chain uses TRBV7-9 with TRBJ1-4; D is unresolved. Per germline, CDR1 SEHNR and CDR2 FQNEAQ (reference sequence). Trimming cost V 5 bases and J 4 bases, with 14 bases left between them. The CDR3 is made up of 15 amino acids. CDR3 sequence reads: CASSRTDLHNEKLFF. In DNA form, the CDR3 reads TGTGCCAGCAGCCGGACCGATCTGCATAATGAAAAACTGTTTTTT. Based on the CDR3 plus reference TRBV7-9 and TRBJ1-4, the full variable domain is DTGVSQNPRHKITKRGQNVTFRCDPISEHNRLYWYRQTLGQGPEFLTYFQNEAQLEKSRLLSDRFSAERPKGSFSTLEIQRTEQGDSAMYLCASSRTDLHNEKLFFGSGTQLSVL.